This TCR beta chain was identified in a study of cytomegalovirus exposure and HLA in healthy donors. Whole-study context: Falling in the Caucasian-associated ancestry cluster were 80% to 90% of under 500 genotyped donors. Study outcomes and limitations: V- and J-gene trimming of TCR beta was linked (in a later analysis) to a missense DCLRE1C variant.

The CDR3 contains 16 residues. From germline, CDR1 is SGHTA and CDR2 FQGTGA. The V segment lost 7 bases and the J segment 3 bases; nucleotides outside the gene matches: 13. Vbeta (60) and Jbeta (13) primers were used in the PCR. Using immunoSEQ multiplex PCR, the repertoire was profiled, and TCRdb retains in-frame clones only, with some absent. The sample has roughly 200,000 clones, about 80% seen once. Details on this clone: Antigen specificity is unknown.

The chain carries TRBV7-3 and TRBJ2-5; 8 positions agree with TRBD2. Sequencing was done on a sample of PBMCs. This clonotype was sampled from a man aged 35-49 years in good health and CMV-seropositive. DNA of the CDR3: TGTGCCAGCAACCCAAAACTAGCGGCAAGCAAAGAGACCCAGTACTTC. It encodes CASNPKLAASKETQYF.